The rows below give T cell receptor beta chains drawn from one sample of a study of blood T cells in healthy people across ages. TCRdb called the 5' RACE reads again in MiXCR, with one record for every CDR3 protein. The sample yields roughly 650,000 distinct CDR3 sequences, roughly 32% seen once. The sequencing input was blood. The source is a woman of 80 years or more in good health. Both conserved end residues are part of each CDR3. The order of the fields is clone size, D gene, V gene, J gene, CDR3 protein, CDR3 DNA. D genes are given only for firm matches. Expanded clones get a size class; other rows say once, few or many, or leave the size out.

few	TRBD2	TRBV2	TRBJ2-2	CASSDDRLAGGKGELFF	TGTGCCAGCAGTGATGATCGACTAGCGGGGGGGAAAGGGGAGCTGTTTTTT
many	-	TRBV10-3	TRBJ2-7	CAIGDAQSSYEQYF	TGTGCCATCGGGGACGCCCAGAGCTCCTACGAGCAGTACTTC
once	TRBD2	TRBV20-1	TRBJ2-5	CSASLAEETQYF	TGCAGTGCTAGTCTAGCGGAAGAGACCCAGTACTTC
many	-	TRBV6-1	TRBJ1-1	CASLSSGNTEAFF	TGTGCCAGCCTGAGTTCGGGAAACACTGAAGCTTTCTTT
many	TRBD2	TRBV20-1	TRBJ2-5	CSAPPGLAGGNQETQYF	TGCAGTGCTCCCCCGGGACTAGCGGGGGGTAACCAAGAGACCCAGTACTTC
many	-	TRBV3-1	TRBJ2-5	CASSQDGLKGETQYF	TGTGCCAGCAGCCAGGATGGTTTGAAGGGAGAGACCCAGTACTTC
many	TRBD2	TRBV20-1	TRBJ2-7	CSASPPSGGYEQYF	TGCAGTGCTAGTCCCCCTAGCGGGGGTTACGAGCAGTACTTC
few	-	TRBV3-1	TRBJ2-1	CASSQGRSSYSEQFF	TGTGCCAGCAGCCAAGGAAGGAGCTCCTACAGTGAGCAGTTCTTC
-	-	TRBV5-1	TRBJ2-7	CASSLGRDASREQYF	TGCGCCAGCAGCTTGGGGAGGGATGCGTCACGCGAGCAGTACTTC
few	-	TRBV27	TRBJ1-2	CASSFREGTPSGYTF	TGTGCCAGCAGTTTCCGGGAGGGGACCCCAAGCGGCTACACCTTC
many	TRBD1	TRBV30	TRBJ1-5	CAWGQGASNQPQHF	TGTGCCTGGGGTCAGGGGGCAAGCAATCAGCCCCAGCATTTT
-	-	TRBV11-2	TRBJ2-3	CASSPSRSNTDTQYF	TGTGCCAGCAGCCCTTCCCGTTCGAACACAGATACGCAGTATTTT
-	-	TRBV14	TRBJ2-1	CASSQERFGAGQFF	TGTGCCAGCAGCCAAGAACGGTTTGGGGCCGGGCAGTTCTTC
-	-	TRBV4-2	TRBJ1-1	CASSQEPRVTEAFF	TGTGCCAGCAGCCAGGAGCCTAGGGTAACTGAAGCTTTCTTT
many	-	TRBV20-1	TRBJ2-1	CSASVLRGAGYNEQFF	TGCAGTGCTAGTGTCCTTCGGGGCGCGGGCTACAATGAGCAGTTCTTC
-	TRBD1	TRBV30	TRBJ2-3	CACPGTGSPDTQYF	TGTGCCTGCCCCGGGACAGGGTCTCCAGATACGCAGTATTTT
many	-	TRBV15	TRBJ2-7	CATSRDRSIPTSEQYF	TGTGCCACCAGCAGAGACCGCTCAATTCCGACCTCCGAGCAGTACTTC
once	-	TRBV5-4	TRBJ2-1	CASSSQGLRTNEQFF	TGTGCCAGCAGCTCACAGGGTTTGAGGACCAATGAGCAGTTCTTC
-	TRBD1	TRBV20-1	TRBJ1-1	CSATPDDRAIEAFF	TGCAGTGCTACCCCAGATGACAGGGCTATAGAAGCTTTCTTT
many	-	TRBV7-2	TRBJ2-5	CASSLRVGEQYF	TGTGCCAGCAGTTTAAGGGTAGGGGAGCAGTACTTC
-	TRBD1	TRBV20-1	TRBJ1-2	CSARFGQGSNYGYTF	TGCAGTGCTAGGTTCGGACAGGGATCTAACTATGGCTACACCTTC
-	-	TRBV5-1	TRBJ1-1	CASSFRGGGVGNTEAFF	TGCGCCAGCAGCTTCAGAGGTGGTGGGGTGGGGAACACTGAAGCTTTCTTT
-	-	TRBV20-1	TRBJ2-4	CSARDRGNIQYF	TGCAGTGCTAGAGATCGAGGGAACATTCAGTACTTC
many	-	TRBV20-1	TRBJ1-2	CSARRSRGPGPNYGYTF	TGCAGTGCTAGAAGATCCAGGGGCCCCGGCCCTAACTATGGCTACACCTTC
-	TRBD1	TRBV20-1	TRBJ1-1	CSAREEREGARRNTEAFF	TGCAGTGCTAGAGAGGAAAGGGAGGGGGCGCGAAGGAACACTGAAGCTTTCTTT
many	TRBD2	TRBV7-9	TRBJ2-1	CASSLALAGADEQFF	TGTGCCAGCAGCTTAGCGCTAGCGGGGGCGGATGAGCAGTTCTTC
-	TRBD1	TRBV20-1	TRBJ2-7	CSASWPDRAYEQYF	TGCAGTGCTAGTTGGCCGGACAGGGCCTACGAGCAGTACTTC
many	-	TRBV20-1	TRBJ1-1	CSASEGTEAFF	TGCAGTGCTAGTGAGGGCACTGAAGCTTTCTTT
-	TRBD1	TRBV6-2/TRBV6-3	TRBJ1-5	CASTRGQFNQPQHF	TGTGCCAGCACCAGGGGACAGTTTAATCAGCCCCAGCATTTT
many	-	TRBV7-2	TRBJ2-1	CASSFAGAPKSYNEQFF	TGTGCCAGCAGCTTTGCGGGGGCCCCTAAATCCTACAATGAGCAGTTCTTC
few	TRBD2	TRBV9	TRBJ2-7	CASSVYGGGAGEQYF	TGTGCCAGCAGCGTATACGGCGGGGGGGCGGGGGAGCAGTACTTC
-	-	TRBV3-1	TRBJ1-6	CASSRGSSSPLHF	TGTGCCAGCAGCCGAGGGAGTAGCTCACCCCTCCACTTT
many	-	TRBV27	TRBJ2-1	CASTRMALENEQFF	TGTGCCAGCACCAGGATGGCCCTTGAGAATGAGCAGTTCTTC
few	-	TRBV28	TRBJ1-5	CASTGRAGYQPQHF	TGTGCCAGCACAGGCCGGGCGGGTTATCAGCCCCAGCATTTT
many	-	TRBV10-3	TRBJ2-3	CAISDGGPFGDTQYF	TGTGCCATCAGTGATGGGGGGCCCTTCGGGGATACGCAGTATTTT
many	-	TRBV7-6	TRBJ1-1	CASSQFEGGAEAFF	TGTGCCAGCAGTCAATTCGAAGGGGGGGCTGAAGCTTTCTTT
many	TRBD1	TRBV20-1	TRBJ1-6	CSARETNPGGGNSPLHF	TGCAGTGCTAGAGAAACCAACCCAGGGGGCGGGAATTCACCCCTCCACTTT
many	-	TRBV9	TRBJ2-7	CASSVAPGRSYEQYF	TGTGCCAGCAGCGTAGCCCCAGGGAGGTCGTACGAGCAGTACTTC
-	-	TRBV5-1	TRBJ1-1	CASSFLLGQNTEAFF	TGCGCCAGCAGCTTTTTACTGGGACAGAACACTGAAGCTTTCTTT
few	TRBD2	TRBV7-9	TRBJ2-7	CASSLSGGEVHEQYF	TGTGCCAGCAGCCTAAGTGGGGGGGAGGTACACGAGCAGTACTTC
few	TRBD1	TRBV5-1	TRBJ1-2	CASSSEVQGAPYGYTF	TGCGCCAGCAGCTCCGAAGTCCAGGGGGCTCCCTATGGCTACACCTTC
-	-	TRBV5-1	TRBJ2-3	CASKRSDTQYF	TGCGCCAGCAAAAGGTCGGATACGCAGTATTTT
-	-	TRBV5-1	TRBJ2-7	CASSFTGRSYEQYF	TGCGCCAGCAGCTTCACGGGCCGCTCCTACGAGCAGTACTTC
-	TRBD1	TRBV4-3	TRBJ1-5	CASSQDGGGLQPQHF	TGCGCCAGCAGCCAAGATGGAGGGGGCCTTCAGCCCCAGCATTTT
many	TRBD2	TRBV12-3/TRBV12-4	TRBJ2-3	CASSPGLAEYTDTQYF	TGTGCCAGCAGTCCGGGACTAGCGGAGTACACAGATACGCAGTATTTT
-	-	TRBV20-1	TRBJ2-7	CSAGKLGTFNEQYF	TGCAGTGCTGGAAAGCTCGGGACTTTCAATGAGCAGTACTTC
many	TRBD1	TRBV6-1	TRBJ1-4	CASILDRGMGEKLFF	TGTGCCAGCATACTAGACAGGGGGATGGGGGAAAAACTGTTTTTT
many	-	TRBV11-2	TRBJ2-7	CASSLRNREQYF	TGTGCCAGCAGCTTAAGAAATCGCGAGCAGTACTTC
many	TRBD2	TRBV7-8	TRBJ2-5	CASSLKMAERGGTQYF	TGTGCCAGCAGCTTAAAGATGGCGGAGCGGGGGGGGACCCAGTACTTC
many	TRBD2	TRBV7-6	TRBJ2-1	CASSLDRRGGLDEQFF	TGTGCCAGCAGCTTAGATAGGCGGGGGGGCCTCGATGAGCAGTTCTTC
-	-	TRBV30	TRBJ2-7	CAWSAGLCEQYF	TGTGCCTGGAGTGCCGGGTTGTGCGAGCAGTACTTC
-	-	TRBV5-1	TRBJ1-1	CASSLAETEAFF	TGCGCCAGCAGCTTGGCGGAAACTGAAGCTTTCTTT
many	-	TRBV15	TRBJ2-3	CATSSPPTDTQYF	TGTGCCACCAGCAGTCCCCCGACAGATACGCAGTATTTT
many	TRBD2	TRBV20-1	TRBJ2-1	CSARDLAGGYDEQFF	TGCAGTGCTAGAGATCTGGCGGGGGGGTACGATGAGCAGTTCTTC
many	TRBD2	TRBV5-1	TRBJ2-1	CASSQGLAGVAEQFF	TGCGCCAGCAGTCAGGGACTAGCGGGCGTAGCTGAGCAGTTCTTC
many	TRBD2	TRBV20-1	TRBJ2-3	CSACLAGIETDTQYF	TGCAGTGCTTGCCTAGCGGGGATTGAGACAGATACGCAGTATTTT
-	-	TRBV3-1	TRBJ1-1	CASSPGVGGIEAFF	TGTGCCAGCAGCCCAGGCGTTGGAGGGATTGAAGCTTTCTTT
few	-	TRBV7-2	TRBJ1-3	CASSMTVRATSGNTTYF	TGTGCCAGCAGCATGACAGTTAGAGCGACCTCTGGAAACACCACATATTTT
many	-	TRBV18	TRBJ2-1	CASSKDASSYNEQFF	TGTGCCAGCTCAAAAGACGCCTCCAGTTACAATGAGCAGTTCTTC